The next 32 T cell receptor beta chains were all read from a single sample in a study of T cell responses to AZD1222 COVID-19 vaccine. Sequenced by immunoSEQ multiplex PCR; TCRdb stores in-frame clones only, minus some. There are around 150,000 clones in the sample; 90% occur only once, and 1.5% to 2% lies in the top ten. The source material was peripheral blood, sampled on day 0 of AZD1222 vaccination. These receptors all stem from an adult in good health.

The V call is TRBV28, the J call TRBJ2-1; 8 positions match TRBD2. The CDR3 sequence is 14 residues long. With 5 bases clipped from V and 3 bases from J, the junction kept 3 bases outside the gene matches. CDR1 and CDR2 (germline): MDHEN, SYDVKM. DNA of the CDR3: TGTGCCAGCAGTAGCGGGAGAAGCTACAATGAGCAGTTCTTC. It is translated as CASSSGRSYNEQFF. Using reference TRBV28 and TRBJ2-1 for the parts outside the CDR3, the full variable domain is DVKVTQSSRYLVKRTGEKVFLECVQDMDHENMFWYRQDPGLGLRLIYFSYDVKMKEKGDIPEGYSVSREKKERFSLILESASTNQTSMYLCASSSGRSYNEQFFGPGTRLTVL.

The CDR3 loop is CASSLQGGGYEQYF. The CDR3 DNA reads as TGTGCCAGCAGCCTACAGGGAGGGGGCTACGAGCAGTACTTC. V is TRBV5-4 and J is TRBJ2-7; maybe TRBD2 (7 bases). This CDR3 is built from 14 residues. Between the trimmed V and J ends, which lost 4 bases and 3 bases, there was a span of 14 bases. Germline CDR1 is SGHNT and CDR2 is YYREEE (reference sequence).

The genes are TRBV21-1 and TRBJ1-5; the D call TRBD1 from the table was never checked on the DNA. TRBV21-1 counts as a pseudogene. CDR3 length equals 17 residues. Here the CDR3 DNA reads TGTGCCAGCAGCAAAGTCAGTCGGCAGGGTGGTTACCAGCCCCAGCATTTT. This translates into CASSKVSRQGGYQPQHF.

The chain links TRBV11-2 to TRBJ2-1; no clear D gene. V was trimmed by 2 bases and J by 0 bases, leaving 11 bases between them. The CDR3 loop spans 16 amino acids. Germline loops: CDR1 SGHAT, CDR2 FQNNGV. The CDR3 nucleotides read TGTGCCAGCAGCTTAAGGGCGGACCGCTCCTACAATGAGCAGTTCTTC. Translated, it gives CASSLRADRSYNEQFF. Together with reference TRBV11-2 and TRBJ2-1, the CDR3 gives the full variable domain: EAGVAQSPRYKIIEKRQSVAFWCNPISGHATLYWYQQILGQGPKLLIQFQNNGVVDDSQLPKDRFSAERLKGVDSTLKIQPAKLEDSAVYLCASSLRADRSYNEQFFGPGTRLTVL.

CDR3 region: CASSKGANTEAFF. In nucleotides, the CDR3 is TGTGCCAGCAGTAAAGGTGCTAACACTGAAGCTTTCTTT. The chain combines TRBV25-1 with TRBJ1-1, with D unresolved. Per the germline V gene, CDR1 is MGHDK and CDR2 is SYGVNS. Trimming removed 5 bases at V and 2 bases at J, with 9 bases between. CDR3 length: 13 residues.

The chain combines TRBV19 with TRBJ1-4; D not certain. The germline V gene has CDR1 LNHDA and CDR2 SQIVND (reference sequence). With 5 bases removed from V and 3 bases from J, the gap between germline ends came to 13 bases. This CDR3 is 15 amino acids long. The DNA for the CDR3 is TGTGCCAGTAGTCGGACCTCAGCTCCTAATGAAAAACTGTTTTTT. Translating gives CASSRTSAPNEKLFF.

The V and J genes are TRBV18 and TRBJ2-1; 9 nucleotides agree with TRBD2. The germline gives CDR1 KGHSH, CDR2 LQKENI. Germline trimming cut 6 bases from V and 6 bases from J; bases unmatched to any gene: 12. The CDR3 totals 16 residues. As DNA, the CDR3 is TGTGCCAGCTCCCGCTTAGGGGCGGGGGGGCTCAATGAGCAGTTCTTC. This encodes CASSRLGAGGLNEQFF. Full variable domain (missing parts from reference TRBV18 and TRBJ2-1): NAGVMQNPRHLVRRRGQEARLRCSPMKGHSHVYWYRQLPEEGLKFMVYLQKENIIDESGMPKERFSAEFPKEGPSILRIQQVVRGDSAAYFCASSRLGAGGLNEQFFGPGTRLTVL.

V and J are TRBV6-2 or TRBV6-3 and TRBJ2-2; TRBD2 matches at 13 bases. This CDR3 region has 17 residues. CDR1 is MNHEY, CDR2 SVGEGT, per germline. J gave up 5 bases and V 2 bases, and 5 bases lay outside the gene matches. DNA of the CDR3: TGTGCCAGCAGTTACCCCCGGACTAGCGGGAGTACCGGGGAGCTGTTTTTT. This sequence encodes CASSYPRTSGSTGELFF.

The chain links TRBV6-5 to TRBJ1-5, with 7 bases aligning to TRBD1. Per germline, CDR1 MNHEY and CDR2 SVGAGI. The CDR3 is 15 amino acids. Germline trimming cut 8 bases from V and 7 bases from J; bases unmatched to any gene: 14. The CDR3 nucleotides read TGTGCCAGCGCTGCCGCCAGGGGGGTCGGGCAGCCCCAGCATTTT. Amino acids: CASAAARGVGQPQHF.

In DNA, the CDR3 is TGTGCCAGCAGCTTAGATTATAGCAATCAGCCCCAGCATTTT. Translating it yields CASSLDYSNQPQHF. The chain joins TRBV7-9 to TRBJ1-5; no clear D. CDR3 length equals 14 residues. The V gene lost 1 base and the J gene lost 0 bases, with 4 bases spanning the gap. CDR1 is SEHNR and CDR2 is FQNEAQ in the germline V gene (reference sequence).

CDR3 DNA: TGCGCCAGCAGCGTGACAGGGTCTGGCTACACCTTC. Amino acid sequence: CASSVTGSGYTF. The chain recombines TRBV5-1 with TRBJ1-2; 7 bases line up with TRBD1. Germline loops: CDR1 SGHRS, CDR2 YFSETQ. The CDR3 is 12 residues long. Trimming cost V 4 bases and J 7 bases; bases outside gene matches: 4.

This sequence joins TRBV3-1 (or the pseudogene TRBV3-2) and TRBJ2-1, with TRBD2 matching over 10 bases. CDR1 is LGHDT and CDR2 is YNNKEL in the germline V gene (reference sequence). The CDR3 contains 17 residues. The trim removed 2 bases at V and 6 bases at J, leaving 10 bases unmatched. The CDR3: CASSQTASGGAFNEQFF. CDR3 in DNA: TGTGCCAGCAGCCAAACGGCAAGCGGGGGGGCTTTCAATGAGCAGTTCTTC.

V and J are TRBV2 and TRBJ1-6; the match to TRBD1 covers 8 bases. Germline V gene lookup returns CDR1 SNHLY and CDR2 FYNNEI. CDR3 length: 18 residues. The junction had 11 bases not matched to a gene; V was cut back by 4 bases and J by 3 bases. The CDR3 here is CASSADREQHFYNSPLHF. DNA of the CDR3: TGTGCCAGCAGTGCGGACAGGGAACAGCACTTCTATAATTCACCCCTCCACTTT.

The chain carries TRBV30 and TRBJ2-3; D is undetermined. V was clipped by 3 bases and J by 7 bases, with 11 bases between them. The CDR3 spans 12 residues. Germline V gene data show CDR1 as GTSNPN and CDR2 as SVGIG (reference sequence). CDR3 sequence reads: CAWSPAWNTQYF. The CDR3 DNA reads TGTGCCTGGAGCCCTGCTTGGAATACGCAGTATTTT.

V gene TRBV29-1 combines with J gene TRBJ1-2; tentative D call: TRBD1 (6 bases). The CDR3 runs to 13 residues. Per the germline V gene, CDR1 is SQVTM and CDR2 is ANQGSEA. Trimming removed 3 bases at V and 5 bases at J, with 13 bases between. As DNA, the CDR3 is TGCAGCGTTGATGTTGCCAGGGGATATGGCTACACCTTC. Translation: CSVDVARGYGYTF.

This chain connects TRBV7-2 to TRBJ2-7, with D perhaps matching TRBD1 (5 bases). The CDR3 has 14 amino acids. With 5 bases removed from V and 4 bases from J, the gap between germline ends came to 15 bases. The germline V gene encodes CDR1 SGHTA and CDR2 FQGNSA. The CDR3 DNA reads TGTGCCAGCAGCCGCCCCGGACAACCGTACGAGCAGTACTTC. Translating gives CASSRPGQPYEQYF.

J is TRBJ1-2 and V is TRBV6-2 or TRBV6-3; D not certain. Trimming removed 5 bases from V and 2 bases from J, with 3 bases in between. The CDR3 sequence is 11 residues long. Per germline, CDR1 MNHEY and CDR2 SVGEGT. The CDR3: CASSQNYGYTF. The CDR3 DNA is TGTGCCAGCAGTCAGAACTATGGCTACACCTTC.

The chain couples TRBV7-9 to TRBJ2-7, with 10 bases matching TRBD2. Germline V CDR1 and CDR2: SEHNR, FQNEAQ (reference sequence). The CDR3 is made up of 14 amino acids. With 8 bases clipped from V and 5 bases from J, the junction kept 9 bases outside the gene matches. CDR3 protein: CASGLAGAQHEQYF. The CDR3 coding sequence is TGTGCCAGCGGCCTAGCGGGAGCTCAACACGAGCAGTACTTC.

The V and J genes are TRBV10-3 and TRBJ2-7; D is perhaps TRBD1 (6 bases). CDR3 size: 14 residues. The V gene lost 3 bases and the J gene lost 4 bases, with 13 bases spanning the gap. Germline loops: CDR1 ENHRY, CDR2 SYGVKD. The CDR3 is CAISDRTGFYEQYF. The CDR3 nucleotides read TGTGCCATCAGTGATAGAACAGGGTTTTACGAGCAGTACTTC.

The rearrangement uses TRBV15 and TRBJ2-5, with a possible D match to TRBD2 (7 bases). Germline V gene data show CDR1 as LNHNV and CDR2 as YYDKDF (reference sequence). Trimming stripped 0 bases from V and 7 bases from J, with 12 bases between. CDR3 size: 14 residues. CDR3 nucleotides: TGTGCCACCAGCAGAGAACAGGGAGGGGGGACCCAGTACTTC. Its protein product is CATSREQGGGTQYF.

The rearrangement uses TRBV7-3 and TRBJ1-6; 12 bases are a match to TRBD1. With 5 bases clipped from V and 18 bases from J, the junction kept 29 bases outside the gene matches. Per the germline V gene, CDR1 is SGHTA and CDR2 is FQGTGA. This CDR3 comprises 20 residues. CDR3 nucleotides: TGTGCCAGCAGCCCCGGCGGGACAGGGGGCAATCATACCTCCTCCCCTTCTTGCCACTTT. It yields the protein CASSPGGTGGNHTSSPSCHF.

Only one count was recorded for this clone. This sequence joins TRBV11-3 and TRBJ2-1; 7 bases fit TRBD2. The V and J ends lost 8 bases and 8 bases, in that order; junction bases with no gene match: 12. The CDR3 extends over 14 amino acids. Germline V gene data show CDR1 as SGHNT and CDR2 as YENEEA. CDR3 protein: CASSPSGIPHEQFF. The CDR3 DNA reads TGTGCCAGCTCCCCCAGCGGGATCCCGCATGAGCAGTTCTTC.

The chain is built from TRBV24-1 and TRBJ2-5; 10 bases match TRBD1. The CDR3 contains 14 residues. Germline V lookup: CDR1 KGHDR, CDR2 SFDVKD. J lost 4 bases, V lost 9 bases, and 7 bases had no gene match. The CDR3 here is CATQSTGGLETQYF. The CDR3 region has the DNA TGTGCCACCCAATCGACAGGGGGCCTAGAGACCCAGTACTTC.

The V and J genes are TRBV7-2 and TRBJ2-7; 10 positions agree with TRBD2. The trim removed 2 bases at V and 2 bases at J, leaving 6 bases unmatched. The CDR3 has 16 residues. Germline CDR1 SGHTA, CDR2 FQGNSA. The CDR3 nucleotides are TGTGCCAGCAGCTTATCTACTAGCGGGGCTCCCTACGAGCAGTACTTC. Its translation: CASSLSTSGAPYEQYF.

This clone was detected once. This chain links TRBV28 with TRBJ1-1; tentative D call: TRBD1 (6 bases). Germline V lookup: CDR1 MDHEN, CDR2 SYDVKM. The CDR3 length is 16 residues. V was cut by 8 bases and J by 4 bases, with 23 bases left in between. The CDR3 spells CASFDLRGRTITEAFF. The CDR3 nucleotides read TGTGCCAGCTTCGACCTCAGGGGAAGAACGATCACTGAAGCTTTCTTT.

The chain couples TRBV9 to TRBJ1-4; 7 nucleotides align to TRBD1. Trimming cost V 3 bases and J 1 base; bases outside gene matches: 3. Germline V gives CDR1 SGDLS, CDR2 YYNGEE. The CDR3 consists of 15 residues. The CDR3 DNA sequence: TGTGCCAGCAGCGCCCGACAGGGAACTAATGAAAAACTGTTTTTT. This sequence encodes CASSARQGTNEKLFF.

The chain carries TRBV28 and TRBJ2-7; no definite D call. This CDR3 comprises 12 residues. Germline loops: CDR1 MDHEN, CDR2 SYDVKM. The V end was cut by 5 bases, the J end by 7 bases, with 12 bases between. The DNA for the CDR3 is TGTGCCAGCAGTCCCCAATTAGAGGAGCAGTACTTC. This gives the protein CASSPQLEEQYF.

The chain joins TRBV7-9 to TRBJ2-2; 9 positions agree with TRBD1. This CDR3 is built from 14 residues. V lost 8 bases and J lost 4; bases outside the gene matches: 5. Per the germline V gene, CDR1 is SEHNR and CDR2 is FQNEAQ (reference sequence). The CDR3 here is CASYGQGSTGELFF. The CDR3 DNA reads TGTGCCAGCTATGGACAGGGGTCCACCGGGGAGCTGTTTTTT.

The chain uses TRBV7-9 and TRBJ2-7; D unresolved. V lost 4 bases and J lost 2, with 6 bases in between. The length of the CDR3 is 12 residues. Germline CDR1 is SEHNR and CDR2 is FQNEAQ (reference sequence). CDR3 sequence: CASSSYPYEQYF. The CDR3 DNA is TGTGCCAGCAGCTCTTACCCCTACGAGCAGTACTTC.

V is TRBV7-2 and J is TRBJ2-7; 7 nucleotides agree with TRBD1. This CDR3 is 13 amino acids long. With V trimmed by 5 bases and J by 6 bases, 7 bases remained unmatched. The germline CDR1 and CDR2 sequences are SGHTA and FQGNSA. DNA for the CDR3: TGTGCCAGCAGCGCGCCGACAGGGAGCGAGCAGTACTTC. Its protein is CASSAPTGSEQYF.

The V gene is TRBV5-1, the J gene TRBJ2-5, with a weak D call TRBD2 (6 bases). The CDR3 is 11 amino acids. Germline values: CDR1 SGHRS, CDR2 YFSETQ. V was cut by 6 bases and J by 5 bases, with 8 bases left in between. The CDR3 DNA reads as TGCGCCAGCAATCGGGAGGAGACCCAGTACTTC. Its protein product is CASNREETQYF.

The chain couples TRBV7-2 to TRBJ2-5, with 9 positions matching TRBD1. J was trimmed by 4 bases and V by 4 bases; bases with no gene match: 7. Germline CDR1 and CDR2: SGHTA and FQGNSA. The CDR3 extends over 15 amino acids. CDR3 nucleotides: TGTGCCAGCAGCTCAGGAACGACAGGGGGAGAGACCCAGTACTTC. Translating it yields CASSSGTTGGETQYF.